The sequence of this T cell receptor (beta chain) was determined in a study of shared T cell receptors in the human thymus. Clones were read by immunoSEQ multiplex PCR, and TCRdb kept only the in-frame ones, dropping some. Among more than 550,000 clones listed, about 87% were seen once. Germline trimming cut 3 bases from V and 5 bases from J; bases unmatched to any gene: 9. The CDR3 has 17 amino acids. Germline loops: CDR1 SGHDN, CDR2 FVKESK. These data were also reused for a study on human thymus T cells. That source reports: The thymus was resected at corrective cardiac surgery. Apparent bias marked the V and J gene usage of thymic and blood repertoires.

The receptor's source is a boy under three years old with a congenital heart defect. The V gene is TRBV14, the J gene TRBJ2-5; 13 bases are shared with TRBD2. Sequencing was performed on thymocytes. Here the CDR3 reads CASSQETSGGSGETQYF. In DNA form, the CDR3 reads TGTGCCAGCAGCCAGGAGACTAGCGGGGGGTCAGGGGAGACCCAGTACTTC.